This record covers a single T cell receptor (beta chain). Its antigen remains unidentified. The CDR3 consists of 14 residues. Trimming left V 6 bases short and J 5 bases short, with 16 bases between. This entry comes from a study of T-cell memory formation after mild COVID-19. Across the study: TCR clustering was largely donor specific. General study results and limits: CD4+ bias marked clones expanding day 15 to 37, unlike balanced contracting clones.

A single record per CDR3 protein comes from TCRdb applying MiXCR to the 5' RACE reads. The sample yields under 550,000 distinct CDR3 sequences, about 18% seen once. Sequencing used PBMCs or a T cell subset sorted from them (not recorded which). The receptor was isolated from an adult woman who had mild COVID-19 (a few samples of this study predate the infection). Cell type and time point are not known. This sequence joins TRBV12-3 or TRBV12-4 and TRBJ1-1; D possibly corresponds to TRBD1 (5 bases). The CDR3 DNA sequence: TGTGCCAGCAGACTGGACACTAGGAGGACTGAAGCTTTCTTT. It yields the protein CASRLDTRRTEAFF.